The present T cell receptor (beta chain) was sequenced within a study of technical replicates of blood from several donors. CDR3 size: 14 residues. Trimming at V came to 2 bases and at J to 5 bases, leaving 2 bases not matched to a gene. Per germline, CDR1 KGHSH and CDR2 LQKENI. The protocol was immunoSEQ multiplex PCR, while the TCRdb copy is restricted to in-frame clones and leaves out a portion. The table records approximately 81,000 clones, around 96% of them present only once. The sample comprised T cells isolated from PBMCs. The sequence came from a human donor in good health. This chain links TRBV18 with TRBJ1-1, with 10 positions matching TRBD1. The CDR3 reads CASSPGTGETEAFF. CDR3 coding DNA: TGTGCCAGCTCACCAGGGACAGGGGAAACTGAAGCTTTCTTT.